Following are 25 T cell receptor beta chains from one sample sequenced in a study of identifying expanded T cells in peripheral blood. Assay used: immunoSEQ multiplex PCR; TCRdb lists only in-frame clones, some missing. The sample shows about 58,000 clones, under 85% of them seen only once. Sequencing was carried out using blood. Receptors were obtained from a person between 18 and 75 years old in good health.

This rearrangement joins TRBV7-3 to TRBJ2-1; D not resolved. The CDR3 sequence is 12 residues long. CDR1 is SGHTA, CDR2 FQGTGA, per germline. The V end was cut by 0 bases, the J end by 9 bases, with 6 bases between. This CDR3 reads CASSLTKSEQFF. CDR3 in DNA: TGTGCCAGCAGCTTAACGAAGAGTGAGCAGTTCTTC.

This rearrangement joins TRBV6-4 to TRBJ1-3; unclear D gene. Germline CDR1 is MRHNA and CDR2 is SNTAGT. The CDR3 has 12 amino acids. The V end lost 7 bases, the J end lost 0 bases, and 4 bases lay between the germline ends. CDR3 coding DNA: TGTGCCAGCACCAACTCTGGAAACACCATATATTTT. Translating gives CASTNSGNTIYF.

The rearrangement links TRBV4-1 to TRBJ2-1; no reliable D call. The V gene lost 0 bases and the J gene lost 3 bases, with 6 bases spanning the gap. The CDR3 has 14 amino acids. Per germline, CDR1 MGHRA and CDR2 YSYEKL. The CDR3 region is CASSQDRLYNEQFF. CDR3 bases: TGCGCCAGCAGCCAAGACCGGCTCTACAATGAGCAGTTCTTC.

V gene TRBV14 combines with J gene TRBJ1-3, with D maybe TRBD1 (5 bases). The CDR3 has 13 residues. In germline, CDR1 is SGHDN, CDR2 FVKESK. V shed 3 bases and J shed 7 bases, with 10 bases lying between them. For the CDR3, the DNA is TGTGCCAGCAGCCAGGCAGGGTACAACACCATATATTTT. This gives the protein CASSQAGYNTIYF.

The CDR3 is CASSPGTVTDTQYF. The CDR3 DNA reads as TGTGCCAGTAGCCCCGGGACTGTCACAGATACGCAGTATTTT. The genes are TRBV19 and TRBJ2-3; tentatively, D is TRBD2 (6 bases). The germline V and J ends were trimmed by 6 bases and 2 bases, with 12 bases remaining between them. Germline values: CDR1 LNHDA, CDR2 SQIVND (reference sequence). The CDR3 has 14 residues.

The chain joins TRBV18 to TRBJ2-2; D remains unclear. The CDR3 consists of 15 residues. Trimming took off 9 bases at V and 1 base at J, with 15 bases between the two ends. Germline V gene data show CDR1 as KGHSH and CDR2 as LQKENI. Here the CDR3 DNA reads TGTGCCAGTTTCAGAGGCGGTCGGAACACCGGGGAGCTGTTTTTT. Its protein is CASFRGGRNTGELFF. Variable domain in full (rest from reference TRBV18 and TRBJ2-2): NAGVMQNPRHLVRRRGQEARLRCSPMKGHSHVYWYRQLPEEGLKFMVYLQKENIIDESGMPKERFSAEFPKEGPSILRIQQVVRGDSAAYFCASFRGGRNTGELFFGEGSRLTVL.

The table lists this clone with a count of one. V usage is TRBV5-1 and J usage is TRBJ1-1, with 10 bases lining up with TRBD1. This CDR3 has 14 residues. CDR1 and CDR2 from the germline V gene are SGHRS and YFSETQ. With V trimmed by 3 bases and J by 3 bases, 2 bases remained unmatched. Here the CDR3 DNA reads TGCGCCAGCAGCTCGGGACAGGGGTACACTGAAGCTTTCTTT. Residues: CASSSGQGYTEAFF. Full variable domain (rest looked up from reference TRBV5-1 and TRBJ1-1): KAGVTQTPRYLIKTRGQQVTLSCSPISGHRSVSWYQQTPGQGLQFLFEYFSETQRNKGNFPGRFSGRQFSNSRSEMNVSTLELGDSALYLCASSSGQGYTEAFFGQGTRLTVV.

V and J are TRBV10-3 and TRBJ2-1; unclear D gene. Germline V gene sequence: CDR1 ENHRY, CDR2 SYGVKD. V dropped 11 bases and J dropped 1 base, with 12 bases sitting between them. The CDR3 sequence is 13 residues long. The CDR3, as DNA: TGTGCCGCCCGGGCGGAATCCTACAATGAGCAGTTCTTC. As protein: CAARAESYNEQFF.

This chain links TRBV4-1 with TRBJ2-7; 11 bases align to TRBD1. CDR1 and CDR2 from the germline V gene are MGHRA and YSYEKL. Trimming cost V 0 bases and J 2 bases; bases outside gene matches: 3. The length of the CDR3 is 16 residues. CDR3 residues: CASSQERDRGTYEQYF. The CDR3 DNA follows: TGCGCCAGCAGCCAAGAAAGGGACAGGGGGACCTACGAGCAGTACTTC.

The chain carries TRBV11-2 and TRBJ1-4; D is unclear. V lost 6 bases and J 10 bases, leaving 18 bases between the germline ends. Germline CDR1 and CDR2: SGHAT and FQNNGV. CDR3 length equals 14 residues. This CDR3 reads CASSLRPAVGKLFF. The CDR3 DNA sequence: TGTGCCAGCAGTCTCCGTCCGGCGGTGGGAAAACTGTTTTTT. The complete variable domain, with remaining parts taken from reference TRBV11-2 and TRBJ1-4, reads EAGVAQSPRYKIIEKRQSVAFWCNPISGHATLYWYQQILGQGPKLLIQFQNNGVVDDSQLPKDRFSAERLKGVDSTLKIQPAKLEDSAVYLCASSLRPAVGKLFFGSGTQLSVL.

The V and J genes are TRBV9 and TRBJ2-2; TRBD2 matches at 10 bases. Germline loops: CDR1 SGDLS, CDR2 YYNGEE. This CDR3 contains 19 residues. J lost 7 bases, V lost 0 bases, and 15 bases had no gene match. Written as DNA, the CDR3 is TGTGCCAGCAGCGTAGGCGCCGGGGGGACTAGCGTTCGTAACGGGGAGCTGTTTTTT. This gives the protein CASSVGAGGTSVRNGELFF.

The chain carries TRBV2 and TRBJ1-2; D unresolved. Germline-derived CDR1 and CDR2 are SNHLY and FYNNEI. The CDR3 totals 11 residues. Trimming shortened V by 8 bases and J by 9 bases, and 13 bases separated the two germline ends. CDR3 in amino acids: CASGLGKRYTF. The CDR3, as DNA: TGTGCCAGCGGACTTGGGAAGCGCTACACCTTC.

This clone showed up just a few times. CDR3: CASNPGGGSETQYF. DNA for the CDR3: TGTGCCAGCAACCCGGGGGGCGGCTCAGAGACCCAGTACTTC. This rearrangement joins TRBV9 to TRBJ2-5, with a possible D match to TRBD2 (7 bases). Looked up from germline, CDR1 is SGDLS and CDR2 is YYNGEE. The CDR3 is 14 amino acids. Trimming cost V 6 bases and J 4 bases, with 16 bases left between them.

The rearrangement uses TRBV7-6 and TRBJ1-5; no definite D call. CDR3 length equals 19 residues. Trimming took 2 bases from V and 0 from J, leaving 20 bases between them. Looked up from germline, CDR1 is SGHVS and CDR2 is FNYEAQ. The DNA for the CDR3 is TGTGCCAGCAGCTTACCAAATAGCAGAGGGTCAAATAGCAATCAGCCCCAGCATTTT. Amino acid sequence: CASSLPNSRGSNSNQPQHF. Drawing the rest from reference TRBV7-6 and TRBJ1-5, the complete variable domain is GAGVSQSPRYKVTKRGQDVALRCDPISGHVSLYWYRQALGQGPEFLTYFNYEAQQDKSGLPNDRFSAERPEGSISTLTIQRTEQRDSAMYRCASSLPNSRGSNSNQPQHFGDGTRLSIL.

The rearrangement uses TRBV19 and TRBJ2-1; 14 nucleotides line up with TRBD2. This CDR3 has 16 amino acids. With V trimmed by 2 bases and J by 4 bases, 1 base remained unmatched. Germline CDR1 reads LNHDA; CDR2 reads SQIVND (reference sequence). CDR3 protein: CASSIRTSGGYNEQFF. CDR3 nucleotide sequence: TGTGCCAGTAGTATACGGACTAGCGGGGGGTACAATGAGCAGTTCTTC.

The V gene is TRBV10-3, the J gene TRBJ1-3; D is undetermined. This CDR3 has 18 amino acids. The germline V gene has CDR1 ENHRY and CDR2 SYGVKD. Trimming took 6 bases from V and 0 from J, leaving 21 bases between them. The CDR3 protein is CAISLDLTAPSSGNTIYF. In DNA form, the CDR3 reads TGTGCCATCAGCTTAGACCTCACGGCCCCGAGCTCTGGAAACACCATATATTTT.

This clone was counted a single time. V and J are TRBV5-6 and TRBJ1-2, with a weak D call TRBD1 (5 bases). In germline, CDR1 is SGHDT, CDR2 YYEEEE. CDR3 length: 14 residues. Trimming removed 4 bases at V and 2 bases at J, with 12 bases between. The CDR3 DNA sequence: TGTGCCAGCAGCGGATGGGGCAGAAACTATGGCTACACCTTC. This translates into CASSGWGRNYGYTF.

The gene calls are TRBV7-6 and TRBJ2-7; 9 nucleotides match TRBD1. The V segment lost 4 bases and the J segment 5 bases; nucleotides outside the gene matches: 6. The CDR3 totals 14 residues. CDR1 and CDR2 (germline): SGHVS, FNYEAQ. The CDR3 sequence is CASSWTGEGDEQYF. DNA for the CDR3: TGTGCCAGCAGCTGGACAGGGGAGGGGGACGAGCAGTACTTC. The full variable domain, completed using reference TRBV7-6 and TRBJ2-7, is GAGVSQSPRYKVTKRGQDVALRCDPISGHVSLYWYRQALGQGPEFLTYFNYEAQQDKSGLPNDRFSAERPEGSISTLTIQRTEQRDSAMYRCASSWTGEGDEQYFGPGTRLTVT.

The chain links TRBV7-2 to TRBJ1-2; D is possibly TRBD1 (6 bases). The CDR3 consists of 14 residues. Germline V CDR1 and CDR2: SGHTA, FQGNSA. Trimming left V 4 bases short and J 8 bases short, with 17 bases between. The CDR3, as DNA: TGTGCCAGCAGCTCAGCGGGGGGCGCAGGGGGCTACACCTTC. As protein: CASSSAGGAGGYTF.

The V gene is TRBV7-8, the J gene TRBJ2-1, with D perhaps matching TRBD1 (6 bases). This CDR3 region has 15 residues. Per germline, CDR1 SGHVS and CDR2 FQNEAQ. V was pared by 4 bases and J by 7 bases, with 17 bases between. CDR3 sequence (DNA): TGTGCCAGCAGCTATTTAGTCGGGGACAAGAATGAGCAGTTCTTC. It yields the protein CASSYLVGDKNEQFF.

V and J are TRBV11-3 and TRBJ1-1; D perhaps matches TRBD1 (6 bases). Trimming took 5 bases from V and 4 from J, leaving 17 bases between them. In germline, CDR1 is SGHNT, CDR2 YENEEA. The CDR3 totals 15 residues. The DNA for the CDR3 is TGTGCCAGCAGCCCGTCCGACAGGCGGGTCACTGAAGCTTTCTTT. Residues: CASSPSDRRVTEAFF.

This clone has only one observation. V gene TRBV19 combines with J gene TRBJ2-1; possible D gene TRBD1, 5 bases. The length of the CDR3 is 13 residues. Germline V gene data show CDR1 as LNHDA and CDR2 as SQIVND (reference sequence). Between the trimmed V and J ends, which lost 3 bases and 15 bases, there was a span of 18 bases. CDR3 region: CASSIGTSQGLFF. The CDR3 DNA reads as TGTGCCAGTAGTATCGGAACCTCCCAGGGTTTGTTCTTC.

The gene calls are TRBV11-3 and TRBJ2-5, with D unresolved. The CDR3 consists of 13 residues. V was trimmed by 2 bases and J by 2 bases, leaving 6 bases between them. Germline assignment: CDR1 SGHNT and CDR2 YENEEA. The CDR3 reads CASSLTVQETQYF. CDR3 in DNA: TGTGCCAGCAGCTTAACGGTGCAAGAGACCCAGTACTTC.

This chain uses TRBV2 with TRBJ1-5; maybe TRBD1 (5 bases). The germline V gene has CDR1 SNHLY and CDR2 FYNNEI. CDR3 length equals 14 residues. Trimming cost V 7 bases and J 2 bases, with 12 bases left between them. CDR3 region: CASMEGFGNQPQHF. CDR3 DNA: TGTGCCAGCATGGAGGGGTTTGGCAATCAGCCCCAGCATTTT. The full variable domain, completed using reference TRBV2 and TRBJ1-5, is EPEVTQTPSHQVTQMGQEVILRCVPISNHLYFYWYRQILGQKVEFLVSFYNNEISEKSEIFDDQFSVERPDGSNFTLKIRSTKLEDSAMYFCASMEGFGNQPQHFGDGTRLSIL.

This CDR3 is CASSLVGTGDTQYF. For the CDR3, the DNA is TGTGCCAGCAGCTTAGTCGGTACGGGGGATACGCAGTATTTT. J is TRBJ2-3 and V is TRBV7-2; D is perhaps TRBD2 (5 bases). V lost 1 base and J 6 bases, leaving 11 bases between the germline ends. The CDR3 totals 14 residues. Germline CDR1 reads SGHTA; CDR2 reads FQGNSA.